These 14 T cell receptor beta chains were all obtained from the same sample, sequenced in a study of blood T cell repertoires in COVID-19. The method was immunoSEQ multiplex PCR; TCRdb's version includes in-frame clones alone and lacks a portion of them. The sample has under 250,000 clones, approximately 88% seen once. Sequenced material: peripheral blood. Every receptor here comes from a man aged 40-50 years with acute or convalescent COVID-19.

Here the CDR3 DNA reads TGTGCCGTCGGACAGGATGGAAACATTCAGTACTTC. It codes for CAVGQDGNIQYF. The V call is TRBV10-3, the J call TRBJ2-4; TRBD1 matches 7 bases. V gave up 11 bases and J gave up 6 bases; unmatched junction bases: 7. There are 12 residues in the CDR3. Germline CDR1 is ENHRY and CDR2 is SYGVKD.

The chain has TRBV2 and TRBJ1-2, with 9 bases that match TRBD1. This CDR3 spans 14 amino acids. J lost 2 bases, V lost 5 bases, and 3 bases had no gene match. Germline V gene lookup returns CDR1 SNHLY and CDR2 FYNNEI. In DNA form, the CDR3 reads TGTGCCAGCAGTCCGGGACAGGGAAACTATGGCTACACCTTC. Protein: CASSPGQGNYGYTF.

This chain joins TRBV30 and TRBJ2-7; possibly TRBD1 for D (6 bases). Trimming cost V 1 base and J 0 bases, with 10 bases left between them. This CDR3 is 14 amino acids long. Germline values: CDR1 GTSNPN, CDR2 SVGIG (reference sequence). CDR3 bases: TGTGCCTGGAGTGCCCCGACAGGCTCCTACGAGCAGTACTTC. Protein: CAWSAPTGSYEQYF.

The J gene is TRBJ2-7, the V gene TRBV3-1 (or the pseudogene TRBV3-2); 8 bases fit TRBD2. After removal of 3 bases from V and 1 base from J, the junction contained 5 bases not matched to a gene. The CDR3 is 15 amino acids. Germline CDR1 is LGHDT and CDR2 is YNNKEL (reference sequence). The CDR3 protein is CASSQTGTSSYEQYF. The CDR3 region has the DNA TGTGCCAGCAGCCAGACCGGGACTAGTTCCTACGAGCAGTACTTC.

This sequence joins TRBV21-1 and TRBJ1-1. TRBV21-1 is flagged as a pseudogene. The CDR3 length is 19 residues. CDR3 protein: CASSKKRGGHGAMNTEAFF. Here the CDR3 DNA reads TGTGCCAGCAGCAAAAAGAGGGGGGGCCATGGGGCCATGAACACTGAAGCTTTCTTT.

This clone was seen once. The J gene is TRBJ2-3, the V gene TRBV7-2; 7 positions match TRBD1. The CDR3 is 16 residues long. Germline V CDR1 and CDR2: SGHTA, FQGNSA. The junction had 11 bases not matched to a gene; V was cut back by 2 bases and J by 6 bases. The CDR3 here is CASSLRGPGVGDTQYF. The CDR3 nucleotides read TGTGCCAGCAGCTTAAGGGGGCCTGGGGTTGGGGATACGCAGTATTTT.

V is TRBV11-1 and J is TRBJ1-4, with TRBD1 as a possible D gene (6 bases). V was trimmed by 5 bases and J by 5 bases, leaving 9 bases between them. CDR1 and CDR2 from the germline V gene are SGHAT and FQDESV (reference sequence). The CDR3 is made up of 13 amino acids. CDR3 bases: TGTGCCAGCAGCATGGGGGCGAATGAAAAACTGTTTTTT. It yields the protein CASSMGANEKLFF.

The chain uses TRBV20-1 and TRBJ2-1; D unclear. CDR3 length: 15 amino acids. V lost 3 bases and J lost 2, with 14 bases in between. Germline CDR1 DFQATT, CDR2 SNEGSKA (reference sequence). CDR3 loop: CSASKWLETYNEQFF. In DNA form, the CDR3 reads TGCAGTGCTAGTAAGTGGCTAGAGACCTACAATGAGCAGTTCTTC.

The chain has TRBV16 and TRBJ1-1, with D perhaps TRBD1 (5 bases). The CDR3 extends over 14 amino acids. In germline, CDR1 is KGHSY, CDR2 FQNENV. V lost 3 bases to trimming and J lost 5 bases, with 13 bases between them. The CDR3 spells CASSQSTGVTEAFF. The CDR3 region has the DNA TGTGCCAGCAGCCAGTCCACGGGGGTTACTGAAGCTTTCTTT.

The CDR3 nucleotides are TGCGCCAGCATTGTGGGCCCCGGGATCAATGAGCAGTTCTTC. It is translated as CASIVGPGINEQFF. The V call is TRBV10-1, the J call TRBJ2-1, with D possibly TRBD2 on 5 matching bases. The germline V and J ends were trimmed by 7 bases and 6 bases, with 16 bases remaining between them. The CDR3 spans 14 residues. CDR1 is WNHNN and CDR2 is SYGVQD in the germline V gene (reference sequence).

The CDR3: CASSYHRDRDYGYTF. CDR3 DNA sequence: TGTGCCAGCAGTTACCACCGCGACAGAGACTATGGCTACACCTTC. The chain combines TRBV6-5 with TRBJ1-2; D may be TRBD1 (5 bases). Germline V gives CDR1 MNHEY, CDR2 SVGAGI. V was clipped by 2 bases and J by 3 bases, with 13 bases between them. The CDR3 is made up of 15 amino acids.

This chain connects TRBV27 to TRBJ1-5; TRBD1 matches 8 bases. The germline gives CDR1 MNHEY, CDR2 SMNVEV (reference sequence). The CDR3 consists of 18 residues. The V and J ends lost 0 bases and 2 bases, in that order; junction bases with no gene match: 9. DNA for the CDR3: TGTGCCAGCAGTTTATCGGGACAGGTCCCGTTCGGCAATCAGCCCCAGCATTTT. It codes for CASSLSGQVPFGNQPQHF.

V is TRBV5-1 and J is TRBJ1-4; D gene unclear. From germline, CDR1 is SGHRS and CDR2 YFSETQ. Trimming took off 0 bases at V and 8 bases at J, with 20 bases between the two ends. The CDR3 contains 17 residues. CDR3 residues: CASSLAQEAAFREKLFF. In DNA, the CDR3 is TGCGCCAGCAGCTTGGCCCAGGAGGCCGCCTTTAGGGAAAAACTGTTTTTT.

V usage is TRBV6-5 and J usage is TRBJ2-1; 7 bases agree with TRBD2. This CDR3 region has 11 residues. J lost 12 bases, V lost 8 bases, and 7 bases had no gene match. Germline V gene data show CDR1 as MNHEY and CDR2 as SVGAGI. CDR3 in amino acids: CASPAQRGQFF. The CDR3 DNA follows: TGTGCCAGCCCCGCACAGCGGGGGCAGTTCTTC.